The 8 T cell receptor beta chains presented below share a single source sample, sequenced in a study of T-cell memory formation after mild COVID-19. TCRdb re-analysed the 5' RACE reads in MiXCR, keeping a single row per CDR3 protein. The table lists around 250,000 distinct CDR3 sequences, 15% of them singletons, with more than 2% in the top ten. Sequenced material: PBMCs or a T cell subset sorted from them (not recorded which). The receptors here all came from an adult woman who had mild COVID-19 (a few samples of this study predate the infection). Cell type and time point are not known.

This clonotype was counted only a few times. This rearrangement joins TRBV11-2 to TRBJ2-7; 9 bases map to TRBD2. CDR3 length equals 18 residues. Losses at the gene ends were 2 bases for V and 5 bases for J; bases not matched to a gene: 16. Looked up from germline, CDR1 is SGHAT and CDR2 is FQNNGV. The CDR3 DNA follows: TGTGCCAGCAGCTTACTAGGGACCGTTAGCGGGAGTATTCACGAGCAGTACTTC. Protein: CASSLLGTVSGSIHEQYF.

At least ten counts were recorded for this clonotype. This chain's CDR3 is CASSLFSIGADTQYF. As DNA, the CDR3 is TGTGCCAGCAGCTTATTTTCTATAGGTGCAGATACGCAGTATTTT. V gene TRBV7-9 combines with J gene TRBJ2-3; D is unclear. The CDR3 is 15 residues long. With 2 bases removed from V and 4 bases from J, the gap between germline ends came to 13 bases. Germline V gene lookup returns CDR1 SEHNR and CDR2 FQNEAQ (reference sequence).

V and J are TRBV6-1 and TRBJ1-6; a weak D match, TRBD1 (6 bases). Trimming left V 6 bases short and J 5 bases short, with 14 bases between. The CDR3 spans 15 residues. Germline V gene sequence: CDR1 MNHNS, CDR2 SASEGT. The DNA for the CDR3 is TGTGCCAGCAGGGCCGCGGCAGGGGATAATTCACCCCTCCACTTT. This codes for CASRAAAGDNSPLHF.

The chain has TRBV9 and TRBJ2-7; no firm D call. The CDR3 totals 12 residues. Germline-derived CDR1 and CDR2 are SGDLS and YYNGEE. The ends were cut back, 4 bases at V and 0 bases at J, with 5 bases in the middle. CDR3 DNA sequence: TGTGCCAGCAGCTCCAGCTCCTACGAGCAGTACTTC. Translated, it gives CASSSSSYEQYF.

In its sample, this clonotype was seen a few times. This rearrangement joins TRBV6-5 to TRBJ2-1, with 13 bases matching TRBD2. CDR1 and CDR2 (germline): MNHEY, SVGAGI. Trimming removed 10 bases from V and 7 bases from J; junction bases left unmatched: 7. This CDR3 is built from 14 residues. In nucleotides, the CDR3 is TGTGCCACCACCGGGACTAGCGGGACTAATGAGCAGTTCTTC. Amino acids: CATTGTSGTNEQFF.

Only a few counts were recorded for this clonotype. This chain links TRBV5-1 with TRBJ2-3; TRBD2 might be the D (5 bases). V was trimmed by 0 bases and J by 6 bases, leaving 11 bases between them. The CDR3 runs 14 residues. From germline, CDR1 is SGHRS and CDR2 YFSETQ. The CDR3 loop is CASSLAPSSDTQYF. The CDR3, as DNA: TGCGCCAGCAGCTTGGCCCCTAGCTCCGATACGCAGTATTTT.

The table lists this clonotype with a few counts. The chain is built from TRBV24-1 and TRBJ2-7, with D uncertain. The length of the CDR3 is 13 residues. The V gene's germline CDR1 is KGHDR and CDR2 SFDVKD. Trimming cost V 4 bases and J 4 bases, with 10 bases left between them. CDR3 protein: CATSDPDTYEQYF. In DNA form, the CDR3 reads TGTGCCACCAGTGACCCTGACACGTACGAGCAGTACTTC.

The chain combines TRBV5-1 with TRBJ1-2; a possible D gene is TRBD1 (5 bases). The V end lost 3 bases, the J end lost 2 bases, and 17 bases lay between the germline ends. The length of the CDR3 is 16 residues. From germline, CDR1 is SGHRS and CDR2 YFSETQ. CDR3 coding DNA: TGCGCCAGCAGCTGGATGGGCCGGGGACCCAACTATGGCTACACCTTC. Translating gives CASSWMGRGPNYGYTF.